The clone carrying this T cell receptor (beta chain) occurred many times. Its antigen is still unknown. Using RNA transcripts as the source, TCR beta CDR3 regions were amplified. Using the HTBI primer set, a first-round RT-PCR was run on the TCR CDR3. Via MiXCR, TCRdb re-called the multiplex PCR reads, giving one row per CDR3 protein. The data show about 510,000 distinct CDR3 sequences, with over 35% seen just once and 44% held by the top ten. These data originate in a study of T cells in Graves' hyperthyroidism and ophthalmopathy. Study observations and caveats: Most clonotypes expanded in the thyroid (above 0.001) were also present in blood.

This CDR3 is 15 amino acids long. From germline, CDR1 is SNHLY and CDR2 FYNNEI. The J segment lost 5 bases and the V segment lost 8 bases, leaving 9 bases of the junction unmatched. The clonotype originates from an adult woman with Graves' disease, either hyperthyroidism or ophthalmopathy (not recorded which). The chain couples TRBV2 to TRBJ2-2; 9 bases map to TRBD1. Sequencing input: peripheral blood or thyroid tissue (not recorded which). CDR3 loop: CASGTRTGVTGELFF. The DNA for the CDR3 is TGTGCCAGCGGGACAAGGACAGGGGTGACCGGGGAGCTGTTTTTT.